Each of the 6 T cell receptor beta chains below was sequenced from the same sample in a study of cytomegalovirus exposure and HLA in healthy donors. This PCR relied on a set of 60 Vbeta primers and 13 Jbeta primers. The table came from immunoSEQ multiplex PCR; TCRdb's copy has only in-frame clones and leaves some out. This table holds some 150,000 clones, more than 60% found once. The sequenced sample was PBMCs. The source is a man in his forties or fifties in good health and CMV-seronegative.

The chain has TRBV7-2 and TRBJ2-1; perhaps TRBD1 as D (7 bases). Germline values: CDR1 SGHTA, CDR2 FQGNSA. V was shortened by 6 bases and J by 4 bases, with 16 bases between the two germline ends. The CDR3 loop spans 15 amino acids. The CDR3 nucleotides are TGTGCCAGCAGGCGACAGGGACGGGGGTACAATGAGCAGTTCTTC. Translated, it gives CASRRQGRGYNEQFF.

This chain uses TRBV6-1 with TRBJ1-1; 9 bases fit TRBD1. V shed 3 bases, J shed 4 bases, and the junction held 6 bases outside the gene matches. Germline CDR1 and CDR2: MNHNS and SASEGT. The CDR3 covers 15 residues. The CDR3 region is CASSDRQGGGTEAFF. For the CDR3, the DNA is TGTGCCAGCAGTGATCGACAGGGGGGTGGCACTGAAGCTTTCTTT.

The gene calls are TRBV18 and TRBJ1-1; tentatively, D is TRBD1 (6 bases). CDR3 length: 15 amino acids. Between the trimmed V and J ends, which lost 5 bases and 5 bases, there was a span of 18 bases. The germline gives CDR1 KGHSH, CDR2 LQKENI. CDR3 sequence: CASSSEGGSWTEAFF. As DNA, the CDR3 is TGTGCCAGCTCATCGGAGGGGGGGTCTTGGACTGAAGCTTTCTTT.

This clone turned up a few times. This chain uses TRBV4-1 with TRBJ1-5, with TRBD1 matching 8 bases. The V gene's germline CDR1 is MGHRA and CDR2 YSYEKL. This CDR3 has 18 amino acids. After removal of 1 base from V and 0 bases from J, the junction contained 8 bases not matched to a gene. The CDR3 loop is CASSQAWDRINSNQPQHF. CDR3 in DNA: TGCGCCAGCAGCCAAGCCTGGGACAGGATAAATAGCAATCAGCCCCAGCATTTT.

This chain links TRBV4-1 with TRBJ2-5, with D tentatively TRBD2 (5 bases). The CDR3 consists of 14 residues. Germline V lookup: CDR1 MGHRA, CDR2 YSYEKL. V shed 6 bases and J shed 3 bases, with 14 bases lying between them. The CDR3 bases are TGCGCCAGCAGTCGACCTGGACTCGAAGAGACCCAGTACTTC. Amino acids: CASSRPGLEETQYF.

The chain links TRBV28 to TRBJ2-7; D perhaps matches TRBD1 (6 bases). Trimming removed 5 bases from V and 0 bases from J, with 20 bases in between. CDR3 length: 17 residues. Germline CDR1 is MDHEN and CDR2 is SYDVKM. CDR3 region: CASSPRYRDKSSYEQYF. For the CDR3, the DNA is TGTGCCAGCAGTCCCAGATACCGGGACAAGAGCTCCTACGAGCAGTACTTC.